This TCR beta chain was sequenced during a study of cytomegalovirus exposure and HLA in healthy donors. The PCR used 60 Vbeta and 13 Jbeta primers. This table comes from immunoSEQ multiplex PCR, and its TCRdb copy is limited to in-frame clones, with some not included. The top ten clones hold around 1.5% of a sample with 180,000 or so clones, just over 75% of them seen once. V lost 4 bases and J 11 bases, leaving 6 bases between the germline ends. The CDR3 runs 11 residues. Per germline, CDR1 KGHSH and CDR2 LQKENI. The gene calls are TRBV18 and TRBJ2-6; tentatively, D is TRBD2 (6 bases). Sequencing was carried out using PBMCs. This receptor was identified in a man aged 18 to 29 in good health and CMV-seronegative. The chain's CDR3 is CASSREDVLTF. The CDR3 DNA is TGTGCCAGCTCACGGGAGGACGTCCTGACTTTC.